Sequencing of this T cell receptor (beta chain) was carried out in a study of blood T cell repertoires in COVID-19 (dated by TCRdb to 2020 to 2022). About the full investigation: Samples covering the acute and convalescent phases of COVID-19 were provided by collaborators in the United States, Italy and Spain. The material from the prospective study consisted of cDNA or gDNA derived from T cells, B-cell-depleted T cells, or PBMCs. Subjects who had been exposed to COVID-19, were actively infected with it, or had recovered from it provided the deeply sampled blood TCRbeta repertoires that made up the dataset. The repertoires were released in a freely available public database meant as a resource for research on the immune response to SARS-CoV-2. The samples were drawn from the first 160 participants of the ongoing ImmuneRACE study and from 1,200 or so subjects provided by 6 global collaborators. The sample metadata nearly always contained a de-identified subject ID, COVID-19 status, age in years and sex. HLA class I and class II types, where available, came from metadata supplied by the sample provider rather than from assay-based typing. General study outcomes and caveats: The amount of clinical and demographic metadata varied by source and participant and was provided uncurated.

TCRbeta CDR3 regions were amplified from genomic DNA by means of the immunoSEQ Assay, a bias-controlled multiplex PCR. Concerning the study's data processing: Nucleated cell counts per sample were estimated from amplification of reference gene primers within the assay. To quantify the absolute abundance of each unique TCRbeta CDR3 rearrangement, sequence reads were collapsed and filtered. Productive Simpson clonality was computed per sample as the square root of Simpson's diversity index over productive rearrangements. TCRdb limited this immuneACCESS table to in-frame rearrangements with V and J called. A share of clones is missing; checked studies link under half to unresolved V genes, and the rest is unexplained. V, J and clone size derive from that table, while D and trimming were established from the DNA sequence. For this sample there are approximately 150,000 clones; 81% appear just once. In total, the top ten clones hold about 7.5% of the sample.

Whole blood was collected in K2EDTA tubes by collaborating institutions according to the institutions' own protocols. Collaborator samples were shipped for TCRbeta analysis as frozen whole blood, isolated PBMCs, or DNA extracted from either sample type. According to the germline V gene, CDR1 reads MNHEY and CDR2 reads SVGAGI. V loses 2 bases at its end and J loses 10 bases; junction bases beyond the gene matches: 12. The CDR3 has 16 amino acids, counting the end cysteine and phenylalanine. Just CDR3 DNA is preserved here, 48 bases in frame from base 1. A note on this clone: There is no known antigen for this receptor. Base qualities are not recorded, but no much larger clone differs from it by a single base.

Sequenced material: peripheral blood. The sequence derives from a human donor in a cohort sampled during active COVID-19. The chain is encoded by TRBV6-5 joined to TRBJ2-2, with 8 bases in between that match TRBD1. The nucleotides are TGTGCCAGCAGTTACCCCAACGGGACAGGCAGAGAGGAGCTGTTTTTT. This translates into CASSYPNGTGREELFF.